What follows is one T cell receptor (beta chain) and its context. The antigen remains undetermined. The data originate from a study of PD-L1 blockade in urothelial cancer. Study details: Samples came from 3 weeks, at the second dose, and 6 weeks into treatment. A median approximately 140,000 T cells were found in blood samples.

Only in-frame clones appear in the TCRdb table, and some are missing; sequencing was by immunoSEQ multiplex PCR. Altogether 75,000 to 90,000 clones are present, roughly 82% being singletons, with the ten largest covering over 7.5%. Regarding the study as a whole: Better progression-free and overall survival followed lower pretreatment blood clonality.

Unmatched junction bases numbered 1, after V lost 4 bases and J lost 3 bases. CDR3 length: 13 residues. The germline V gene has CDR1 SNHLY and CDR2 FYNNEI. Samples were collected from each patient before treatment and during treatment. Each patient gave between 1 and 8 of them in total. The chain uses TRBV2 and TRBJ2-7; 9 bases align to TRBD1. This TCR was recovered from a man in his 70s with urothelial cancer. The input for sequencing was PBMCs, taken around atezolizumab (anti-PD-L1) treatment. CDR3: CASSGQGGYEQYF. CDR3 DNA sequence: TGTGCCAGCAGTGGACAGGGGGGCTACGAGCAGTACTTC.